This passage covers 19 T cell receptor beta chains from one sample sequenced in a study of T cells of healthy individuals. TCRdb reprocessed the 5' RACE reads with MiXCR, giving one entry per CDR3 protein. The data hold about 96,000 distinct CDR3 sequences, with 15% to 20% observed a single time. The receptors derive from a human donor in good health.

V gene TRBV10-3 combines with J gene TRBJ2-3; 10 nucleotides match TRBD2. Germline CDR1 reads ENHRY; CDR2 reads SYGVKD. With V trimmed by 3 bases and J by 1 base, 4 bases remained unmatched. CDR3 length equals 16 residues. CDR3 bases: TGTGCCATCAGTGAAGGCCTAGCGGGGGGCACAGATACGCAGTATTTT. This sequence encodes CAISEGLAGGTDTQYF.

The CDR3: CASSLQGLAGLETQYF. The CDR3 region has the DNA TGTGCCAGCAGCTTACAGGGACTAGCGGGGTTAGAGACCCAGTACTTC. The gene calls are TRBV7-2 and TRBJ2-5; 13 nucleotides line up with TRBD2. Germline V gives CDR1 SGHTA, CDR2 FQGNSA. V was clipped by 2 bases and J by 4 bases; unmatched bases: 4. The CDR3 has 16 residues.

The chain carries TRBV10-2 and TRBJ2-1; D not resolved. Trimming removed 5 bases at V and 8 bases at J, with 10 bases between. The CDR3 spans 12 residues. Germline lookup yields CDR1 WSHSY and CDR2 SAAADI. CDR3 loop: CASSPTADEQFF. In DNA, the CDR3 is TGCGCCAGCAGTCCCACTGCGGATGAGCAGTTCTTC.

As for this clonotype: A much larger clonotype is one base distant, so this may be a read error. V is TRBV5-1 and J is TRBJ1-2; weak D call: TRBD1 (5 bases). V was clipped by 6 bases and J by 9 bases, with 24 bases between them. This CDR3 spans 15 amino acids. Germline CDR1 is SGHRS and CDR2 is YFSETQ. This chain's CDR3 is CASTHRPGTPESYTF. CDR3 bases: TGCGCCAGCACTCACCGGCCGGGGACGCCGGAAAGCTACACCTTC.

V is TRBV28 and J is TRBJ2-1; either TRBD1 or TRBD2 may supply D (5 bases each). This CDR3 is 15 amino acids long. V was clipped by 2 bases and J by 3 bases, with 11 bases between them. Germline CDR1 is MDHEN and CDR2 is SYDVKM. CDR3 sequence: CASSLGAGVYNEQFF. The CDR3 DNA reads TGTGCCAGCAGTTTAGGGGCGGGCGTCTACAATGAGCAGTTCTTC.

This clonotype was found many times. One junction end does not reproduce the germline sequence, and a read error may be involved. V and J are TRBV5-1 and TRBJ2-1, with D possibly TRBD2 on 5 matching bases. The CDR3 extends over 13 amino acids. Germline lookup yields CDR1 SGHRS and CDR2 YFSETQ. In DNA form, the CDR3 reads TGCGCCAGCGGACTGGGAGCCTACGATGAGCAGTTCTTC. Translating gives CASGLGAYDEQFF.

The chain recombines TRBV5-1 with TRBJ2-1; 7 bases fit TRBD2. Losses at the gene ends were 4 bases for V and 2 bases for J; bases not matched to a gene: 3. This CDR3 comprises 14 residues. CDR1 SGHRS and CDR2 YFSETQ come from the germline V gene. The CDR3 spells CASSNGTTYNEQFF. The CDR3 nucleotides are TGCGCCAGCAGCAACGGGACTACCTACAATGAGCAGTTCTTC.

This clonotype was picked up a small number of times. The V and J genes are TRBV3-1 and TRBJ1-4; D not certain. Germline lookup yields CDR1 LGHDT and CDR2 YNNKEL (reference sequence). V dropped 0 bases and J dropped 7 bases, with 15 bases sitting between them. This CDR3 has 16 residues. The CDR3 DNA is TGTGCCAGCAGCCAAGAGACACTCCTCGATAGTGAAAAACTGTTTTTT. It yields the protein CASSQETLLDSEKLFF.

The chain carries TRBV6-1 and TRBJ2-1, with D perhaps matching TRBD2 (5 bases). Germline CDR1 and CDR2: MNHNS and SASEGT. The germline V and J ends were trimmed by 6 bases and 3 bases, with 9 bases remaining between them. The CDR3 sequence is 13 residues long. CDR3 region: CASSARDYNEQFF. The CDR3 DNA reads TGTGCCAGCAGCGCCCGGGACTACAATGAGCAGTTCTTC.

The table lists this clonotype with a few counts. The rearrangement joins TRBV5-1 to TRBJ2-2; TRBD1 aligns across 8 bases. V was clipped by 2 bases and J by 7 bases; unmatched bases: 4. CDR3 length: 14 amino acids. Germline CDR1 and CDR2: SGHRS and YFSETQ. DNA of the CDR3: TGCGCCAGCAGCTTCGACAGGGGTAACGGGGAGCTGTTTTTT. Its translation is CASSFDRGNGELFF.

The chain uses TRBV5-6 and TRBJ2-1; possibly TRBD1 for D (6 bases). V lost 4 bases to trimming and J lost 4 bases, with 15 bases between them. The CDR3 covers 15 residues. Germline V gene lookup returns CDR1 SGHDT and CDR2 YYEEEE. This CDR3 is CASSAPQGTYNEQFF. CDR3 DNA sequence: TGTGCCAGCAGCGCCCCACAGGGCACATACAATGAGCAGTTCTTC.

Details on this clonotype: A much larger clone sits a single nucleotide away, making a read error possible. The rearrangement links TRBV6-5 to TRBJ1-3; D gene ambiguous. Germline V gene lookup returns CDR1 MNHEY and CDR2 SVGAGI. The CDR3 is 17 amino acids. Trimming took 4 bases from V and 0 from J, leaving 16 bases between them. The CDR3 sequence: CASSCSRYSSSGNTIYF. The DNA of the CDR3 is TGTGCCAGCAGTTGCTCGAGGTACAGCAGCTCTGGAAACACCATATATTTT.

V gene TRBV20-1 combines with J gene TRBJ1-5, with TRBD1 identical over 9 bases. Per the germline V gene, CDR1 is DFQATT and CDR2 is SNEGSKA (reference sequence). The CDR3 has 12 residues. CDR3 loop: CRAGQGDQPQHF. DNA of the CDR3: TGCAGGGCGGGACAGGGCGACCAGCCCCAGCATTTT.

The rearrangement links TRBV7-9 to TRBJ2-1, with a weak D call TRBD2 (5 bases). The CDR3 loop spans 13 amino acids. The germline gives CDR1 SEHNR, CDR2 FQNEAQ (reference sequence). Deletions cut 3 bases from V and 9 bases from J, with 12 bases between. The CDR3 loop is CASSFPLGPEQFF. The CDR3 nucleotides read TGTGCCAGCAGCTTCCCACTAGGTCCTGAGCAGTTCTTC.

The chain has TRBV2 and TRBJ1-6; the D gene is possibly TRBD1 (6 bases). This CDR3 comprises 13 residues. V lost 6 bases, J lost 6 bases, and 9 bases lay in between. The V gene's germline CDR1 is SNHLY and CDR2 FYNNEI. The CDR3 coding sequence is TGTGCCAGCAGACAGGGTGGTAATTCACCCCTCCACTTT. Translation gives CASRQGGNSPLHF.

This clonotype appeared a few times. This chain joins TRBV7-6 and TRBJ2-2, with D maybe TRBD1 (6 bases). CDR1 SGHVS and CDR2 FNYEAQ come from the germline V gene. Trimming removed 1 base from V and 6 bases from J, with 12 bases in between. The length of the CDR3 is 15 residues. CDR3 loop: CASSLGTDYSGELFF. CDR3 sequence (DNA): TGTGCCAGCAGCTTAGGGACAGACTATTCCGGGGAGCTGTTTTTT.

V gene TRBV9 combines with J gene TRBJ1-1; 8 positions agree with TRBD1. V was clipped by 4 bases and J by 4 bases; unmatched bases: 9. Germline values: CDR1 SGDLS, CDR2 YYNGEE. CDR3 length: 15 residues. The CDR3 DNA reads as TGTGCCAGCAGCCCAGAGGACAGGGTGAGCACTGAAGCTTTCTTT. It yields the protein CASSPEDRVSTEAFF.

This clonotype has just a few counts. The chain combines TRBV6-6 with TRBJ1-6; D is unclear. The CDR3 runs to 14 residues. V lost 2 bases, J lost 9 bases, and 11 bases lay in between. The germline V gene has CDR1 MNHNY and CDR2 SVGAGI (reference sequence). The CDR3 nucleotides read TGTGCCAGCAGTTACGTCGATCCTGGTTCACCCCTCCACTTT. This codes for CASSYVDPGSPLHF.

This clonotype was observed a handful of times. The chain combines TRBV2 with TRBJ2-1, with a tentative D call TRBD2 (6 bases). The V end lost 4 bases, the J end lost 5 bases, and 18 bases lay between the germline ends. CDR3 size: 16 residues. Germline-derived CDR1 and CDR2 are SNHLY and FYNNEI. In nucleotides, the CDR3 is TGTGCCAGCAGTGCGATGGCCCAGCGGGCCAACAATGAGCAGTTCTTC. It codes for CASSAMAQRANNEQFF.